The text below deals with one T cell receptor beta chain. The sample originates from a study of OX40 agonist ivuxolimab in advanced cancers. About the research overall: The patients received ivuxolimab by intravenous route every 2 weeks at 0.01 to 10 mg/kg. Among those treated, three patients had partial responses, one with hepatocellular carcinoma and two with cutaneous melanoma.

The method was immunoSEQ multiplex PCR; TCRdb's version includes in-frame clones alone and lacks a portion of them. The sample holds approximately 87,000 clones; about 90% are singletons and the top ten take roughly 4.5%. The V gene's germline CDR1 is SGHNT and CDR2 YYREEE (reference sequence). The CDR3 is 16 residues long. With 1 base clipped from V and 4 bases from J, the junction kept 8 bases outside the gene matches. The sequencing here drew on CD4+ or CD8+ T cells sorted from blood, taken in a trial of the OX40 agonist ivuxolimab. This clonotype was sampled from an adult with an advanced solid tumor such as melanoma, head and neck, liver or kidney cancer. This chain connects TRBV5-4 to TRBJ2-5, with 9 bases matching TRBD1. The CDR3 nucleotides are TGTGCCAGCAGCTTGTCCCAACAGGGGGCTTTAGAGACCCAGTACTTC. As protein: CASSLSQQGALETQYF.